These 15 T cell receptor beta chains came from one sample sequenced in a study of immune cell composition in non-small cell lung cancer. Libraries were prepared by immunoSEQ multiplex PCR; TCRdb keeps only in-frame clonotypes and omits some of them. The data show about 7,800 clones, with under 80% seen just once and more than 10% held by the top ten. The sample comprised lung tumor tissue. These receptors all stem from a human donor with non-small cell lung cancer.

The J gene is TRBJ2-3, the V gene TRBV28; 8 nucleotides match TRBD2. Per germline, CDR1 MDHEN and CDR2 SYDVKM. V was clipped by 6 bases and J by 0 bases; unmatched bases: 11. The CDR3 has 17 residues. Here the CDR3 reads CASSSPMERGSTDTQYF. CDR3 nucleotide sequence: TGTGCCAGCAGCTCCCCCATGGAGCGGGGGAGCACAGATACGCAGTATTTT.

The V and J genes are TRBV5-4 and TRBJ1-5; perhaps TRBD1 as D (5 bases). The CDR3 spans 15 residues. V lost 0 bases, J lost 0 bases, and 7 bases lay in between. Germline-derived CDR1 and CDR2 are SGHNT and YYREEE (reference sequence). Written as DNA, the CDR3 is TGTGCCAGCAGCTTGGGGGGCTCTAGCAATCAGCCCCAGCATTTT. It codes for CASSLGGSSNQPQHF.

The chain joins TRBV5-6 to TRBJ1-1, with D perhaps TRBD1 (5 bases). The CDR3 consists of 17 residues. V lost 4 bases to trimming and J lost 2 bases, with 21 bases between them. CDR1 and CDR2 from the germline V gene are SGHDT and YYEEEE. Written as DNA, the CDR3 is TGTGCCAGCAGCCCAGATTCCATGAAGACAGCTAACACTGAAGCTTTCTTT. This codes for CASSPDSMKTANTEAFF.

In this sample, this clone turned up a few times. CDR3 loop: CASSKDRLNTEAFF. CDR3 DNA: TGTGCCAGCAGCAAGGACCGTTTGAACACTGAAGCTTTCTTT. This chain connects TRBV28 to TRBJ1-1; D remains unclear. The CDR3 is 14 residues long. V lost 6 bases to trimming and J lost 0 bases, with 11 bases between them. The V gene's germline CDR1 is MDHEN and CDR2 SYDVKM.

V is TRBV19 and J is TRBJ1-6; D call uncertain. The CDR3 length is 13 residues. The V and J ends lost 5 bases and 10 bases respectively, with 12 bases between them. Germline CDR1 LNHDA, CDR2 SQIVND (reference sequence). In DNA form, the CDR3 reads TGTGCCAGTAGTCTCAATCCCCAATCACCCCTCCACTTT. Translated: CASSLNPQSPLHF.

The DNA for the CDR3 is TGTGCCAGCTCACCACCGGCCCACGATACGCAGTATTTT. Amino acid sequence: CASSPPAHDTQYF. The chain is built from TRBV18 and TRBJ2-3; D gene uncertain. V was clipped by 0 bases and J by 6 bases, with 7 bases between them. The germline V gene encodes CDR1 KGHSH and CDR2 LQKENI. The CDR3 covers 13 residues. Full variable domain (rest looked up from reference TRBV18 and TRBJ2-3): NAGVMQNPRHLVRRRGQEARLRCSPMKGHSHVYWYRQLPEEGLKFMVYLQKENIIDESGMPKERFSAEFPKEGPSILRIQQVVRGDSAAYFCASSPPAHDTQYFGPGTRLTVL.

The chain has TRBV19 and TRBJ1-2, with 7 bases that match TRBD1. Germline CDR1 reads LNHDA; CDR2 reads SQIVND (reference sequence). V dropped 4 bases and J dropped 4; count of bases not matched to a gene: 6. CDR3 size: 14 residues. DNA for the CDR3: TGTGCCAGTAGTAAACAGGGGATCTCCTATGGCTACACCTTC. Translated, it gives CASSKQGISYGYTF. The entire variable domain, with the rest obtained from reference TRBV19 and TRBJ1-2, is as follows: DGGITQSPKYLFRKEGQNVTLSCEQNLNHDAMYWYRQDPGQGLRLIYYSQIVNDFQKGDIAEGYSVSREKKESFPLTVTSAQKNPTAFYLCASSKQGISYGYTFGSGTRLTVV.

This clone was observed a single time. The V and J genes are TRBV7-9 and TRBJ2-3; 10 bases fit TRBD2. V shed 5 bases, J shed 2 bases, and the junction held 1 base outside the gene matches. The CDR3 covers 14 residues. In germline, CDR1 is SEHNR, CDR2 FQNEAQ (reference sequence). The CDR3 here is CASSTSGVTDTQYF. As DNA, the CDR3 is TGTGCCAGCAGCACTAGCGGGGTCACAGATACGCAGTATTTT.

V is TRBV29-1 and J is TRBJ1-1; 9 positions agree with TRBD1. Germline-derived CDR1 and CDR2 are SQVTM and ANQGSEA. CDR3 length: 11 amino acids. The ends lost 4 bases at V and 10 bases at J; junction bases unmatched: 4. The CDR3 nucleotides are TGCAGCGTTGCCCCGGGACAGGGAGCTTTCTTT. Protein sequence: CSVAPGQGAFF.

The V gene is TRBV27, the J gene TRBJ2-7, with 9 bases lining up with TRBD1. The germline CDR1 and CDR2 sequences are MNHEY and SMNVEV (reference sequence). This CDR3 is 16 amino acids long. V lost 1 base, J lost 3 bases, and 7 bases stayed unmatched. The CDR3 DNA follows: TGTGCCAGCAGTTTATTCCCCGGGACAGGGTTCTACGAGCAGTACTTC. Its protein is CASSLFPGTGFYEQYF.

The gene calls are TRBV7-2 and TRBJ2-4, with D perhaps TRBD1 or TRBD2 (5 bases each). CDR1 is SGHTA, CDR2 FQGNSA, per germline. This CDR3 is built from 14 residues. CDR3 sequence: CATRGPLAKNIQYF. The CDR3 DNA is TGTGCGACCCGGGGCCCACTAGCCAAAAACATTCAGTACTTC.

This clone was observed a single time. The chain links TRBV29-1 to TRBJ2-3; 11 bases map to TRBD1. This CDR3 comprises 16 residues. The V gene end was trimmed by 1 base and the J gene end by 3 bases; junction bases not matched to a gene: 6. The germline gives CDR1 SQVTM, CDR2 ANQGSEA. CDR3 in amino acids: CSVEAIGTGGTDTQYF. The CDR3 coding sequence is TGCAGCGTTGAAGCGATAGGGACAGGGGGAACAGATACGCAGTATTTT.

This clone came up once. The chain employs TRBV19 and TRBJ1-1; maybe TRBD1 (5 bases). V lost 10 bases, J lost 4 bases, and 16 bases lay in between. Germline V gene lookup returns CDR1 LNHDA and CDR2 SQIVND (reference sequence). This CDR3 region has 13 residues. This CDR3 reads CATWGDQGTEAFF. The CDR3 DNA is TGTGCCACCTGGGGGGATCAAGGCACTGAAGCTTTCTTT.

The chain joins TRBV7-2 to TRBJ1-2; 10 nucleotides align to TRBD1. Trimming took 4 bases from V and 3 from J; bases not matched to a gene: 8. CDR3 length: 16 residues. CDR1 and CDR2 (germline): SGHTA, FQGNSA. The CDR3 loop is CASSSRQGARDYGYTF. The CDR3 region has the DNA TGTGCCAGCAGCTCTAGACAGGGGGCGCGAGACTATGGCTACACCTTC.

The DNA of the CDR3 is TGTGCCAGCAGCGTACTCAGGGGGGAGAGCACAGATACGCAGTATTTT. Its translation: CASSVLRGESTDTQYF. The V and J genes are TRBV7-9 and TRBJ2-3, with a weak D call TRBD1 (7 bases). Germline V gives CDR1 SEHNR, CDR2 FQNEAQ (reference sequence). V lost 5 bases, J lost 0 bases, and 15 bases lay in between. The CDR3 is made up of 16 amino acids. Full variable domain (remainder filled in from reference TRBV7-9 and TRBJ2-3): DTGVSQNPRHKITKRGQNVTFRCDPISEHNRLYWYRQTLGQGPEFLTYFQNEAQLEKSRLLSDRFSAERPKGSFSTLEIQRTEQGDSAMYLCASSVLRGESTDTQYFGPGTRLTVL.